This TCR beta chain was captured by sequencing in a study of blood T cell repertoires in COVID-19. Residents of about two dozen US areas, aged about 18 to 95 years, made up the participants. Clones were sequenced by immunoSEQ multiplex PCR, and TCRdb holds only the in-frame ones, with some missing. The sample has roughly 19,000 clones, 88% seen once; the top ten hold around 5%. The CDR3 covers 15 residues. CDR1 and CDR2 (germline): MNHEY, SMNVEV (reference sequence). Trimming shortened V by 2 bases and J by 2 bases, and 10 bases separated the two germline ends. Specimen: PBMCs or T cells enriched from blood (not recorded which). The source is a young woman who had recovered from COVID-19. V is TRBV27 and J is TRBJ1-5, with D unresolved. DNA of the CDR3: TGTGCCAGCAGTTTAAGCGCCAGACGCAATCAGCCCCAGCATTTT. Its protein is CASSLSARRNQPQHF.